This TCR beta chain emerged from a study of vaccination effects on CD4 cells after COVID-19. Pools of viral peptides were used by the ViraFEST assay to expand antigen-specific CD4+ T cells ahead of sequencing. Following an approximately 10-day culture, CD4+ T cells were purified. None of these healthy vaccinees had been infected with SARS-CoV-2 before vaccination. Each culture well received a few million PBMC. These cells were then cultured in IMDM with around 9.6 IU/ml IL-2 and 10 ug/ml peptides. About this clone itself: Its cognate antigen is unknown.

The data were produced by immunoSEQ multiplex PCR, yet TCRdb's version contains in-frame clones alone and is incomplete. The sample shows approximately 74,000 clones, under 85% of them seen only once. Trimming pared 1 base from V and 5 bases from J, leaving 16 bases between. Germline CDR1 SGHTA, CDR2 FQGNSA. CDR3 size: 16 residues. Specimen: CD4+ T cells from PBMCs cultured with HCoV-NL63 spike peptides, collected before COVID-19 vaccination. This chain joins TRBV7-2 and TRBJ2-3; D is uncertain. The receptor's source is a human donor who received a COVID-19 vaccine. CDR3: CASSLDGRPSVDTQYF. CDR3 sequence (DNA): TGTGCCAGCAGCTTAGACGGCAGGCCGTCGGTAGATACGCAGTATTTT. Supplemented by reference TRBV7-2 and TRBJ2-3, the full variable domain reads GAGVSQSPSNKVTEKGKDVELRCDPISGHTALYWYRQSLGQGLEFLIYFQGNSAPDKSGLPSDRFSAERTGGSVSTLTIQRTQQEDSAVYLCASSLDGRPSVDTQYFGPGTRLTVL.